These 8 T cell receptor beta chains were sequenced from one sample in a study of OX40 agonist ivuxolimab in advanced cancers. Clones were read by immunoSEQ multiplex PCR, and TCRdb kept only the in-frame ones, dropping some. The sample includes about 79,000 clones, about 95% seen only once; the top ten take 8% to 10%. Source: CD4+ or CD8+ T cells sorted from blood, taken in a trial of the OX40 agonist ivuxolimab. These receptors were obtained from an adult with an advanced solid tumor such as melanoma, head and neck, liver or kidney cancer.

This chain joins TRBV4-3 and TRBJ2-7; the D is unclear. Germline V lookup: CDR1 LGHNA, CDR2 YSLEER. The germline V and J ends were trimmed by 6 bases and 3 bases, with 12 bases remaining between them. The CDR3 covers 13 residues. The CDR3 DNA reads TGCGCCAGCAGTCGGCGGCCGAACTACGAGCAGTACTTC. Translating it yields CASSRRPNYEQYF.

This sequence joins TRBV4-3 and TRBJ2-3; D might be TRBD2 (6 bases). V was shortened by 0 bases and J by 3 bases, with 19 bases between the two germline ends. Germline CDR1 reads LGHNA; CDR2 reads YSLEER. This CDR3 comprises 18 residues. CDR3 in DNA: TGCGCCAGCAGCCAAGATAGTCGGTGGGCTAGCGTTACAGATACGCAGTATTTT. This translates into CASSQDSRWASVTDTQYF.

The chain recombines TRBV7-9 with TRBJ2-3; D is uncertain. The CDR3 runs 15 residues. V lost 2 bases and J 1 base, leaving 10 bases between the germline ends. CDR1 is SEHNR, CDR2 FQNEAQ, per germline (reference sequence). The CDR3 here is CASSLMAPGTDTQYF. The DNA of the CDR3 is TGTGCCAGCAGCTTAATGGCCCCGGGCACAGATACGCAGTATTTT. The full variable domain, completed using reference TRBV7-9 and TRBJ2-3, is DTGVSQNPRHKITKRGQNVTFRCDPISEHNRLYWYRQTLGQGPEFLTYFQNEAQLEKSRLLSDRFSAERPKGSFSTLEIQRTEQGDSAMYLCASSLMAPGTDTQYFGPGTRLTVL.

The chain links TRBV13 to TRBJ2-3; TRBD2 aligns across 8 bases. V was clipped by 4 bases and J by 4 bases; unmatched bases: 4. The CDR3 sequence is 14 residues long. CDR1 and CDR2 from the germline V gene are PRHDT and FYEKMQ (reference sequence). The CDR3 region is CASSSGLASDTQYF. The CDR3 DNA reads TGTGCCAGCAGCTCTGGACTAGCCTCAGATACGCAGTATTTT.

V and J are TRBV6-6 and TRBJ1-5; 8 bases fit TRBD1. V gave up 7 bases and J gave up 4 bases; unmatched junction bases: 9. The CDR3 has 15 residues. Germline CDR1 and CDR2: MNHNY and SVGAGI (reference sequence). The CDR3 DNA sequence: TGTGCCAGCATAACAGGCGGACAGGGAAATCAGCCCCAGCATTTT. Translation: CASITGGQGNQPQHF.

The rearrangement links TRBV19 to TRBJ2-1; no definite D call. Trimming removed 3 bases from V and 7 bases from J, with 7 bases in between. CDR1 and CDR2 (germline): LNHDA, SQIVND (reference sequence). The CDR3 runs 12 residues. The CDR3 DNA follows: TGTGCCAGTAGTATTATGGGGAATGAGCAGTTCTTC. Protein sequence: CASSIMGNEQFF.

V is TRBV27 and J is TRBJ2-7; D may be TRBD1 or TRBD2 (5 bases each). V dropped 5 bases and J dropped 6 bases, with 17 bases sitting between them. From germline, CDR1 is MNHEY and CDR2 SMNVEV (reference sequence). The CDR3 loop spans 14 amino acids. CDR3 amino acids: CASSISRGRTEQYF. DNA for the CDR3: TGTGCCAGCAGTATAAGCCGGGGCCGCACCGAGCAGTACTTC.

The chain is built from TRBV7-9 and TRBJ2-7, with a tentative D call TRBD2 (5 bases). The CDR3 length is 17 residues. V gave up 1 base and J gave up 0 bases, with 16 bases separating them. Germline values: CDR1 SEHNR, CDR2 FQNEAQ (reference sequence). CDR3 coding DNA: TGTGCCAGCAGCTTAGGAGGGAGCGAATACCCCTCCTACGAGCAGTACTTC. It specifies CASSLGGSEYPSYEQYF.